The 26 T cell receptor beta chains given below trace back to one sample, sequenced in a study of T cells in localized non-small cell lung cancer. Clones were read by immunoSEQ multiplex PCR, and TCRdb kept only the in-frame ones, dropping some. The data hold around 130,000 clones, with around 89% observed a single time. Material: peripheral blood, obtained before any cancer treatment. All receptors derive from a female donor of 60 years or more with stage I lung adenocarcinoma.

The CDR3 here is CASSLGLYEQYF. The CDR3 nucleotides are TGTGCCAGCAGTTTAGGCCTCTACGAGCAGTACTTC. The chain links TRBV28 to TRBJ2-7; no reliable D call. The CDR3 loop spans 12 amino acids. V lost 2 bases, J lost 3 bases, and 5 bases lay in between. CDR1 MDHEN and CDR2 SYDVKM come from the germline V gene.

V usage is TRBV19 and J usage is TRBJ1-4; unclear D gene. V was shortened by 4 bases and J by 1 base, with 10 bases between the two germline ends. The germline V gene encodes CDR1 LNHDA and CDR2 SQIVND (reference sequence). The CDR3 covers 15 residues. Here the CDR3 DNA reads TGTGCCAGTAGTAGAACGGGGATAACTAATGAAAAACTGTTTTTT. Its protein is CASSRTGITNEKLFF.

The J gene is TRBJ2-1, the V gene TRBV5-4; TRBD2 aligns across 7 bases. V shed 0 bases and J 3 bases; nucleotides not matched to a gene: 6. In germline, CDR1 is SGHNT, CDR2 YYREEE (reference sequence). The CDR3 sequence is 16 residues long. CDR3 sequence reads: CASSLVAGVLYNEQFF. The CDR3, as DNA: TGTGCCAGCAGCTTGGTTGCGGGAGTTCTCTACAATGAGCAGTTCTTC.

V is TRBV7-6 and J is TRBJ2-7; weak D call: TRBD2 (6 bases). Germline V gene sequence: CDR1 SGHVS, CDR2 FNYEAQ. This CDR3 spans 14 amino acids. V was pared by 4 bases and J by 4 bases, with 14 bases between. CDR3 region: CASSSLETSYEQYF. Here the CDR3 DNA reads TGTGCCAGCAGCTCTTTAGAGACTAGTTACGAGCAGTACTTC. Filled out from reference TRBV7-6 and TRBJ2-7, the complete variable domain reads GAGVSQSPRYKVTKRGQDVALRCDPISGHVSLYWYRQALGQGPEFLTYFNYEAQQDKSGLPNDRFSAERPEGSISTLTIQRTEQRDSAMYRCASSSLETSYEQYFGPGTRLTVT.

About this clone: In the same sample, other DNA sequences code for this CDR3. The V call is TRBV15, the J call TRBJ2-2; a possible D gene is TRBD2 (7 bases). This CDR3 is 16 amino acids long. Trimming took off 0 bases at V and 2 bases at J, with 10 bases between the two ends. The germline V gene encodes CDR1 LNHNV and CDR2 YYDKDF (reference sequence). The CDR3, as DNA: TGTGCCACCAGCAGAGATCGGGGGGCCAACACCGGGGAGCTGTTTTTT. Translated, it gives CATSRDRGANTGELFF.

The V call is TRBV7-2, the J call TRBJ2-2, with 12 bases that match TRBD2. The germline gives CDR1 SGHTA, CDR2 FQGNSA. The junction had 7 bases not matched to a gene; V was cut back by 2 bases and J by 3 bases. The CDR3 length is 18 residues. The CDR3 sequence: CASSLRLAGEVYTGELFF. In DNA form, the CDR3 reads TGTGCCAGCAGCTTAAGACTAGCGGGAGAGGTTTACACCGGGGAGCTGTTTTTT.

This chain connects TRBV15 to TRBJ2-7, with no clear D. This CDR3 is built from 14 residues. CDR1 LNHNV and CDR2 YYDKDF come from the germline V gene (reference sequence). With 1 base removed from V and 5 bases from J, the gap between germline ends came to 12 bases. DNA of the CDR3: TGTGCCACCAGCAGAGGATCATTAAGCAACGAGCAGTACTTC. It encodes CATSRGSLSNEQYF.

CDR3 sequence: CASSFMGGGQFF. The CDR3 bases are TGTGCCAGCAGTTTTATGGGGGGAGGGCAGTTCTTC. This chain joins TRBV28 and TRBJ2-1; D might be TRBD2 (6 bases). The CDR3 runs to 12 residues. From germline, CDR1 is MDHEN and CDR2 SYDVKM. The V and J ends lost 3 bases and 12 bases respectively, with 12 bases between them.

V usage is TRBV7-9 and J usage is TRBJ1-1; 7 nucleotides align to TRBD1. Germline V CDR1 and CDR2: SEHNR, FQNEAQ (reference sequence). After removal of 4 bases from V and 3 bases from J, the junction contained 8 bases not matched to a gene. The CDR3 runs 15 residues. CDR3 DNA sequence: TGTGCCAGCAGCTCGTTGACAGGGCTTGACACTGAAGCTTTCTTT. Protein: CASSSLTGLDTEAFF. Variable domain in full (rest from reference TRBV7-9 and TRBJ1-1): DTGVSQNPRHKITKRGQNVTFRCDPISEHNRLYWYRQTLGQGPEFLTYFQNEAQLEKSRLLSDRFSAERPKGSFSTLEIQRTEQGDSAMYLCASSSLTGLDTEAFFGQGTRLTVV.

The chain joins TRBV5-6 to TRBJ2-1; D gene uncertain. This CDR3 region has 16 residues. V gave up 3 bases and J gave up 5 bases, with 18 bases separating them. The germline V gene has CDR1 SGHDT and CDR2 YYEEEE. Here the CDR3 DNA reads TGTGCCAGCAGCTCCTTCGGACGGAAAAGGGACAATGAGCAGTTCTTC. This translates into CASSSFGRKRDNEQFF.

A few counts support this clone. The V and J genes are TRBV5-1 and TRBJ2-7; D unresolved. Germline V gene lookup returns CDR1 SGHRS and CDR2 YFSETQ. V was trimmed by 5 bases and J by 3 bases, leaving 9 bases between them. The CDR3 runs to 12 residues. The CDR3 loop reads CASSSLGYEQYF. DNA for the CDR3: TGCGCCAGCAGTTCCCTCGGCTACGAGCAGTACTTC.

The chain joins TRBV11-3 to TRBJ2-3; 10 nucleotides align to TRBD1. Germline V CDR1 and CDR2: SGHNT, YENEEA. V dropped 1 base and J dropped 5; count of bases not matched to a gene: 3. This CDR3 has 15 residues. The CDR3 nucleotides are TGTGCCAGCAGCTTAGGCGGGACAGGGGAAGATACGCAGTATTTT. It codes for CASSLGGTGEDTQYF.

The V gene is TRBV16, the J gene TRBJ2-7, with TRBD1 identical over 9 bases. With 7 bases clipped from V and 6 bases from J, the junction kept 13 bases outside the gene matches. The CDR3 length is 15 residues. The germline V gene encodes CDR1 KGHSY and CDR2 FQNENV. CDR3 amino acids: CASTPRPGQGREQYF. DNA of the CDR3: TGTGCCAGCACCCCCCGGCCGGGACAGGGCCGCGAGCAGTACTTC.

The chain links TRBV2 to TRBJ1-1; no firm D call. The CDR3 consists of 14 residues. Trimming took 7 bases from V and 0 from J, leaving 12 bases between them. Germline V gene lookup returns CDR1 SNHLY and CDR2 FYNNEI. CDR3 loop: CASMIGRLNTEAFF. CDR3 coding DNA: TGTGCCAGCATGATCGGGCGGCTGAACACTGAAGCTTTCTTT.

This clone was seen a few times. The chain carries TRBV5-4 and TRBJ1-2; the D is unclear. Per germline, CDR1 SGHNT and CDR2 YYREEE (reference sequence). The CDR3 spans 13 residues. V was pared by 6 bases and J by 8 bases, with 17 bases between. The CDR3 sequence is CASTINPKYGYTF. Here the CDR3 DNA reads TGTGCCAGCACCATAAACCCGAAATACGGCTACACCTTC.

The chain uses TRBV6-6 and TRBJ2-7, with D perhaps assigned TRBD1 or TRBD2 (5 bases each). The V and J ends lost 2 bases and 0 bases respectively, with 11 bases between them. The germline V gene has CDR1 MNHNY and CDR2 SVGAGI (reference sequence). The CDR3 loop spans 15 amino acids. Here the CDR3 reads CASSYGAGSSYEQYF. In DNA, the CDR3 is TGTGCCAGCAGTTACGGGGCAGGGAGCTCCTACGAGCAGTACTTC.

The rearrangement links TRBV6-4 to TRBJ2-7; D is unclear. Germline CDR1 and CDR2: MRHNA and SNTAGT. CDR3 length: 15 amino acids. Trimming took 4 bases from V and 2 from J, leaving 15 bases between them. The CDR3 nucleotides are TGTGCCAGCAGTGCCTCGGTCGGCAGCACCTACGAGCAGTACTTC. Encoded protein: CASSASVGSTYEQYF.

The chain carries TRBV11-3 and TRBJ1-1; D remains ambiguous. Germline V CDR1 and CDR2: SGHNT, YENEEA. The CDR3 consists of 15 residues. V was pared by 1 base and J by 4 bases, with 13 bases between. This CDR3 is CASSLGVGLGTEAFF. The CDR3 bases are TGTGCCAGCAGCTTAGGTGTTGGACTGGGCACTGAAGCTTTCTTT. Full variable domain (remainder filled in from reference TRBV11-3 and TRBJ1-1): EAGVVQSPRYKIIEKKQPVAFWCNPISGHNTLYWYLQNLGQGPELLIRYENEEAVDDSQLPKDRFSAERLKGVDSTLKIQPAELGDSAVYLCASSLGVGLGTEAFFGQGTRLTVV.

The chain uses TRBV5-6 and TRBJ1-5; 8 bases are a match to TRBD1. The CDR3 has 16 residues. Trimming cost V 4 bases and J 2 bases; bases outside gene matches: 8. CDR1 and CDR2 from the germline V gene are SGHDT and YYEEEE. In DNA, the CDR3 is TGTGCCAGCAGCCCAGGACAGGGTTCGGGCAATCAGCCCCAGCATTTT. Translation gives CASSPGQGSGNQPQHF.

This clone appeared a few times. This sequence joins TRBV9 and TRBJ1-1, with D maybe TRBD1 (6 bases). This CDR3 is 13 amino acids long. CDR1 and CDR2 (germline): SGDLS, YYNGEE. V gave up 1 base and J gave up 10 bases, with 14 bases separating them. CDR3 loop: CASSVQGKAAAFF. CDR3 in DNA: TGTGCCAGCAGCGTACAGGGGAAGGCGGCAGCTTTCTTT.

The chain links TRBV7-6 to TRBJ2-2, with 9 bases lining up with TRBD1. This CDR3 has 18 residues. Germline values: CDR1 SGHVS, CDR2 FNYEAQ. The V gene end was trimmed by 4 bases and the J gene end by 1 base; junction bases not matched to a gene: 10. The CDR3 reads CASSSERGTGMNTGELFF. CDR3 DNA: TGTGCCAGCAGCTCGGAACGGGGGACAGGGATGAACACCGGGGAGCTGTTTTTT.

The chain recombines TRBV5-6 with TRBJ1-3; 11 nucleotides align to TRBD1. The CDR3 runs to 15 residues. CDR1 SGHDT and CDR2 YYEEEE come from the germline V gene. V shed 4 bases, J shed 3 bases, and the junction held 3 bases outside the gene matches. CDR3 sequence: CASSQDRGLGNTIYF. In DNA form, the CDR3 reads TGTGCCAGCAGCCAGGACAGGGGGCTTGGAAACACCATATATTTT. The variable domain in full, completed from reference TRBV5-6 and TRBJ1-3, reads DAGVTQSPTHLIKTRGQQVTLRCSPKSGHDTVSWYQQALGQGPQFIFQYYEEEERQRGNFPDRFSGHQFPNYSSELNVNALLLGDSALYLCASSQDRGLGNTIYFGEGSWLTVV.

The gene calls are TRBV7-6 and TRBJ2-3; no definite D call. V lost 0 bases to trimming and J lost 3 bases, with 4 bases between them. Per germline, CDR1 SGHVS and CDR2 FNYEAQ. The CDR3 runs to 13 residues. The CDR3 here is CASSLARTDTQYF. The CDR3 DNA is TGTGCCAGCAGCTTAGCTAGAACAGATACGCAGTATTTT.

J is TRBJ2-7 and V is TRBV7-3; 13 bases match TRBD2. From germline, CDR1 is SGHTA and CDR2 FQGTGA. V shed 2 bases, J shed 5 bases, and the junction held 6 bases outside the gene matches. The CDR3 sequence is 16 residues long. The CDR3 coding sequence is TGTGCCAGCAGCTTAGGGACTAGCGGGACGCCGCACGAGCAGTACTTC. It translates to CASSLGTSGTPHEQYF.

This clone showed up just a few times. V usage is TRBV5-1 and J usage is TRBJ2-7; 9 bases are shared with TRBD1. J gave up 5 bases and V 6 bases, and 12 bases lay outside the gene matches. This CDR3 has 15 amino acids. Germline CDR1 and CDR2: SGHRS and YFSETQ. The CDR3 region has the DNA TGCGCCAGCAACCTTCTGACAGGGGGTAGAGACGAGCAGTACTTC. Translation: CASNLLTGGRDEQYF.

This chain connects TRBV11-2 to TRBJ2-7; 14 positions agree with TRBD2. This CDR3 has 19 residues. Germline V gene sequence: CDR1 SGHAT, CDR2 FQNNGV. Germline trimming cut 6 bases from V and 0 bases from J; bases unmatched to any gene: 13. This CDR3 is CASSLLAGTSGSYSYEQYF. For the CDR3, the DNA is TGTGCCAGCAGTCTGTTGGCCGGGACTAGCGGGAGTTACTCCTACGAGCAGTACTTC. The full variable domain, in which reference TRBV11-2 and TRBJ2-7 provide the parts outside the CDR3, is EAGVAQSPRYKIIEKRQSVAFWCNPISGHATLYWYQQILGQGPKLLIQFQNNGVVDDSQLPKDRFSAERLKGVDSTLKIQPAKLEDSAVYLCASSLLAGTSGSYSYEQYFGPGTRLTVT.